The next 13 T cell receptor beta chains were all read from a single sample in a study of T cells in Graves' hyperthyroidism and ophthalmopathy. RNA transcripts yielded amplified TCR beta CDR3 regions. Carried out on the TCR CDR3, a first-round RT-PCR used the HTBI primer set. TCRdb ran MiXCR on the multiplex PCR reads and lists one entry per CDR3 protein. The sample lists approximately 360,000 distinct CDR3 sequences; approximately 25% were seen once. Sequencing used blood. Source of these receptors: a man aged 45-60 years with Graves' hyperthyroidism.

This clonotype was counted a few times. The gene calls are TRBV7-2 and TRBJ2-3; D is ambiguous. The CDR3 spans 16 residues. The germline V gene has CDR1 SGHTA and CDR2 FQGNSA. V gave up 4 bases and J gave up 2 bases, with 16 bases separating them. The CDR3 loop reads CASSSRRAGYTDTQYF. CDR3 bases: TGTGCCAGCAGCTCTCGAAGGGCAGGCTACACAGATACGCAGTATTTT. Full variable domain (outside the CDR3, taken from reference TRBV7-2 and TRBJ2-3): GAGVSQSPSNKVTEKGKDVELRCDPISGHTALYWYRQSLGQGLEFLIYFQGNSAPDKSGLPSDRFSAERTGGSVSTLTIQRTQQEDSAVYLCASSSRRAGYTDTQYFGPGTRLTVL.

This clonotype was seen more than once but under ten times. DNA for the CDR3: TGTGCCAGCAGTGTAAGAGGGGAAGGGGGCCAAGAGACCCAGTACTTC. Its protein is CASSVRGEGGQETQYF. The chain combines TRBV6-1 with TRBJ2-5; TRBD1 is a possible D gene (6 bases). Germline V CDR1 and CDR2: MNHNS, SASEGT. The CDR3 length is 16 residues. Trimming took off 4 bases at V and 1 base at J, with 16 bases between the two ends.

V usage is TRBV10-3 and J usage is TRBJ2-5, with 8 bases matching TRBD1. The CDR3 consists of 14 residues. Germline assignment: CDR1 ENHRY and CDR2 SYGVKD. The ends lost 2 bases at V and 6 bases at J; junction bases unmatched: 5. CDR3 amino acids: CAISEAGGVKTQYF. The CDR3 region has the DNA TGTGCCATCAGTGAGGCAGGGGGCGTGAAGACCCAGTACTTC.

This clonotype has more than one count but fewer than ten. The chain links TRBV28 to TRBJ1-2, with D hard to call. The germline gives CDR1 MDHEN, CDR2 SYDVKM. V was trimmed by 1 base and J by 4 bases, leaving 7 bases between them. CDR3 length: 13 residues. In DNA, the CDR3 is TGTGCCAGCAGTTTATTCTCCCTCTATGGCTACACCTTC. It yields the protein CASSLFSLYGYTF.

This clonotype was seen only a few times. The J gene is TRBJ2-1, the V gene TRBV5-1; no clear D. Trimming removed 0 bases from V and 6 bases from J, with 13 bases in between. The CDR3 consists of 15 residues. CDR1 is SGHRS, CDR2 YFSETQ, per germline. In nucleotides, the CDR3 is TGCGCCAGCAGCTTGGGTACCAAGCTGGGCAATGAGCAGTTCTTC. It is translated as CASSLGTKLGNEQFF.

This clonotype was seen only a few times. The chain recombines TRBV11-2 with TRBJ2-3; 10 positions agree with TRBD2. The CDR3 contains 16 residues. With V trimmed by 2 bases and J by 0 bases, 2 bases remained unmatched. Germline V gene lookup returns CDR1 SGHAT and CDR2 FQNNGV. CDR3 nucleotide sequence: TGTGCCAGCAGCTTAAAACTAGCGGGAAGCACAGATACGCAGTATTTT. Translating gives CASSLKLAGSTDTQYF.

The chain couples TRBV24-1 to TRBJ2-6; perhaps TRBD1 as D (6 bases). The CDR3 is 17 residues long. V lost 4 bases, J lost 0 bases, and 12 bases lay in between. Germline CDR1 and CDR2: KGHDR and SFDVKD. The CDR3 loop reads CATSDALGASGANVLTF. Written as DNA, the CDR3 is TGTGCCACCAGTGACGCGTTGGGGGCCTCTGGGGCCAACGTCCTGACTTTC.

The chain couples TRBV12-3 or TRBV12-4 to TRBJ2-3; D gene unclear. Trimming took off 3 bases at V and 0 bases at J, with 13 bases between the two ends. The CDR3 is made up of 16 amino acids. The CDR3 nucleotides read TGTGCCAGCAGTTTTCTTGGGCGGTCTAGCACAGATACGCAGTATTTT. Amino acid sequence: CASSFLGRSSTDTQYF.

This clonotype was recorded a few times. The rearrangement uses TRBV15 and TRBJ2-7; D possibly uses TRBD1 or TRBD2 (6 bases each). V was pared by 0 bases and J by 0 bases, with 9 bases between. Germline CDR1 and CDR2: LNHNV and YYDKDF (reference sequence). There are 15 residues in the CDR3. CDR3 residues: CATSRERGASYEQYF. The CDR3, as DNA: TGTGCCACCAGCAGAGAGAGGGGGGCCTCCTACGAGCAGTACTTC.

The table lists this clonotype with a few counts. The rearrangement links TRBV12-5 to TRBJ2-1; D uncertain. This CDR3 has 13 residues. Trimming stripped 5 bases from V and 4 bases from J, with 9 bases between. Germline lookup yields CDR1 LGHNT and CDR2 FRNRAP. The CDR3 reads CASGKDGYNEQFF. In DNA form, the CDR3 reads TGTGCTAGTGGTAAAGACGGTTACAATGAGCAGTTCTTC. Drawing the rest from reference TRBV12-5 and TRBJ2-1, the complete variable domain is DARVTQTPRHKVTEMGQEVTMRCQPILGHNTVFWYRQTMMQGLELLAYFRNRAPLDDSGMPKDRFSAEMPDATLATLKIQPSEPRDSAVYFCASGKDGYNEQFFGPGTRLTVL.

The gene calls are TRBV2 and TRBJ1-3; D ambiguous. Germline V CDR1 and CDR2: SNHLY, FYNNEI. The CDR3 is 12 amino acids. The V end lost 4 bases, the J end lost 3 bases, and 4 bases lay between the germline ends. CDR3 protein: CASSASGNTIYF. CDR3 in DNA: TGTGCCAGCAGTGCGAGTGGAAACACCATATATTTT.

The rearrangement joins TRBV2 to TRBJ2-7; tentatively, D is TRBD2 (5 bases). The CDR3 extends over 13 amino acids. In germline, CDR1 is SNHLY, CDR2 FYNNEI. V dropped 6 bases and J dropped 3 bases, with 12 bases sitting between them. This CDR3 is CASRLASNYEQYF. The CDR3 nucleotides read TGTGCCAGCAGATTAGCGTCTAACTACGAGCAGTACTTC.

The chain employs TRBV7-9 and TRBJ2-1, with D unclear. With 2 bases removed from V and 0 bases from J, the gap between germline ends came to 11 bases. CDR3 size: 16 residues. Germline V lookup: CDR1 SEHNR, CDR2 FQNEAQ (reference sequence). CDR3 sequence reads: CASSLFSASSYNEQFF. The CDR3 nucleotides read TGTGCCAGCAGCTTATTCAGCGCCAGCTCCTACAATGAGCAGTTCTTC. Full variable domain (rest looked up from reference TRBV7-9 and TRBJ2-1): DTGVSQNPRHKITKRGQNVTFRCDPISEHNRLYWYRQTLGQGPEFLTYFQNEAQLEKSRLLSDRFSAERPKGSFSTLEIQRTEQGDSAMYLCASSLFSASSYNEQFFGPGTRLTVL.